The clone carrying this TCR beta chain was found many times. The patients, who ranged from 18 to 65 in age, presented with newly diagnosed hyperthyroidism lasting under 2 months. The TCR beta CDR3 regions underwent amplification using RNA transcripts as the source. During a first-round RT-PCR of the TCR CDR3, the HTBI primer set was used. Each CDR3 protein is one row after TCRdb ran MiXCR on the multiplex PCR reads. This sample has a few hundred thousand distinct CDR3 sequences, with approximately 14% found just once. The data are from a study of T cells in Graves' hyperthyroidism and ophthalmopathy. This receptor was obtained from a woman in her forties with Graves' hyperthyroidism that later progressed to Graves' ophthalmopathy. Sequencing was performed on blood.

This CDR3 reads CASVAGHRVYEQYF. The CDR3, as DNA: TGTGCCAGTGTAGCGGGGCACCGGGTCTACGAGCAGTACTTC. The gene calls are TRBV11-2 and TRBJ2-7, with TRBD2 matching over 8 bases. Germline lookup yields CDR1 SGHAT and CDR2 FQNNGV. CDR3 length: 14 residues. V lost 9 bases and J lost 3; bases outside the gene matches: 10.